A single sample gave rise to the 11 T cell receptor beta chains below, sequenced in a study of regulatory T cells in long-lasting Graves disease. Arm-PCR of CDR3 regions and iRepertoire HTBI primers were used to build TCR beta libraries. TCRdb itself ran the multiplex PCR reads through MiXCR, one entry per CDR3 protein. In the table there are approximately 400,000 distinct CDR3 sequences, 12% of which are singletons. The sample's time point: newly diagnosed GD, antithyroid drugs for less than 3 months. Researchers made the TCR library from RNA that was extracted from PBMCs. The same sample was also studied in work on T cells in Graves' hyperthyroidism and ophthalmopathy.

The source was peripheral blood mononuclear cells (PBMCs), collected at new diagnosis, from a patient treated with antithyroid drugs. The receptors were gathered from a woman between 18 and 30 years old with Graves disease.

This clonotype was picked up many times. V gene TRBV30 combines with J gene TRBJ2-1; no clear D. The V end was cut by 4 bases, the J end by 8 bases, with 9 bases between. The V gene's germline CDR1 is GTSNPN and CDR2 SVGIG (reference sequence). CDR3 length: 11 amino acids. The CDR3 loop reads CAWTSVYEQFF. The CDR3 bases are TGTGCCTGGACATCCGTCTATGAGCAGTTCTTC.

In its sample, this clonotype was seen many times. The chain has TRBV19 and TRBJ1-1, with D possibly matching TRBD1 (5 bases). CDR3 size: 14 residues. Per germline, CDR1 LNHDA and CDR2 SQIVND (reference sequence). Deletions cut 5 bases from V and 5 bases from J, with 15 bases between. The CDR3: CASSAWTLATEAFF. The CDR3 DNA follows: TGTGCCAGTAGTGCGTGGACATTAGCGACTGAAGCTTTCTTT.

This clonotype showed up many times. This sequence joins TRBV25-1 and TRBJ1-2, with TRBD1 identical over 8 bases. With 2 bases clipped from V and 1 base from J, the junction kept 15 bases outside the gene matches. The CDR3 runs 19 residues. Germline-derived CDR1 and CDR2 are MGHDK and SYGVNS. The CDR3 nucleotides are TGTGCCAGCAGTGAAGGGGGGACAGGACCGAACCTCTATAACTATGGCTACACCTTC. Its translation is CASSEGGTGPNLYNYGYTF.

This clonotype was counted many times. This chain connects TRBV19 to TRBJ1-1; 7 nucleotides align to TRBD1. The CDR3 runs 17 residues. From germline, CDR1 is LNHDA and CDR2 SQIVND (reference sequence). With 5 bases clipped from V and 1 base from J, the junction kept 13 bases outside the gene matches. CDR3 DNA: TGTGCCAGTAGTGAAACCGGGACAGACTTCCAGAACACTGAAGCTTTCTTT. Its protein product is CASSETGTDFQNTEAFF.

This clonotype showed up just a few times. V usage is TRBV7-6 and J usage is TRBJ2-3, with D maybe TRBD2 (5 bases). CDR1 SGHVS and CDR2 FNYEAQ come from the germline V gene. The V gene lost 8 bases and the J gene lost 0 bases, with 12 bases spanning the gap. This CDR3 has 14 amino acids. This chain's CDR3 is CASGHRTSTDTQYF. Written as DNA, the CDR3 is TGTGCCAGCGGCCACCGGACTAGCACAGATACGCAGTATTTT.

CDR3 sequence reads: CASSQGTSITGELFF. The CDR3 bases are TGCGCCAGCAGCCAAGGGACTAGCATTACCGGGGAGCTGTTTTTT. This chain connects TRBV4-3 to TRBJ2-2, with 8 bases identical to TRBD2. Germline CDR1 and CDR2: LGHNA and YSLEER. This CDR3 spans 15 amino acids. V shed 1 base, J shed 5 bases, and the junction held 3 bases outside the gene matches.

This clonotype was recorded at least ten times. This chain links TRBV11-1 with TRBJ2-7; D is uncertain. Germline CDR1 reads SGHAT; CDR2 reads FQDESV (reference sequence). The ends were cut back, 3 bases at V and 2 bases at J, with 11 bases in the middle. There are 14 residues in the CDR3. For the CDR3, the DNA is TGTGCCAGCAGCTTCCAGGATCGAGCCTACGAGCAGTACTTC. Encoded protein: CASSFQDRAYEQYF.

Comment on this clonotype: A far larger clone is a single base away, which makes a read error likely. The chain is built from TRBV7-3 and TRBJ2-7; 9 bases match TRBD2. Germline CDR1 and CDR2: SGHTA and FQGTGA. The CDR3 spans 15 residues. V gave up 8 bases and J gave up 7 bases; unmatched junction bases: 15. The CDR3 DNA follows: TGTGCCAGCGGCCAAGGGGCGGGAGGGCCGCGGGAGCAGTACTTC. Protein: CASGQGAGGPREQYF.

In this sample, this clonotype turned up many times. CDR3 nucleotide sequence: TGCAGTGCTAGAGATGGTGGAGGCGGGGCAGATACGCAGTATTTT. Translation: CSARDGGGGADTQYF. The chain couples TRBV20-1 to TRBJ2-3; D perhaps matches TRBD2 (6 bases). V was shortened by 0 bases and J by 4 bases, with 14 bases between the two germline ends. CDR3 length: 15 residues. Germline-derived CDR1 and CDR2 are DFQATT and SNEGSKA (reference sequence).

The sample holds many counts of this clonotype. This chain connects TRBV20-1 to TRBJ2-1; TRBD2 aligns across 9 bases. Germline values: CDR1 DFQATT, CDR2 SNEGSKA (reference sequence). The CDR3 spans 15 residues. Trimming at V came to 5 bases and at J to 4 bases, leaving 9 bases not matched to a gene. In DNA form, the CDR3 reads TGCAGTGCTCCGCTAGCGGGATTTCGATACAATGAGCAGTTCTTC. Translating gives CSAPLAGFRYNEQFF.

In its sample, this clonotype was seen many times. The chain couples TRBV11-2 to TRBJ1-1; D perhaps matches TRBD1 (5 bases). Trimming cost V 0 bases and J 3 bases, with 14 bases left between them. CDR1 and CDR2 (germline): SGHAT, FQNNGV. The CDR3 contains 16 residues. This chain's CDR3 is CASSLEVVGRDTEAFF. The CDR3 DNA reads as TGTGCCAGCAGCTTAGAGGTTGTGGGGCGTGACACTGAAGCTTTCTTT.